The rows below give T cell receptor beta chains drawn from one sample of a study of blood T cell repertoires in COVID-19. Profiling relied on immunoSEQ multiplex PCR, and the TCRdb table lists in-frame clones only, not all of them. In the table there are 180,000 or so clones, about 80% of which are singletons. Sequencing was carried out using peripheral blood. These receptors were taken from a human donor with acute or convalescent COVID-19. The donor label of this sample is uncertain. The conserved cysteine and the conserved F or W are not part of the CDR3 here.

V | CDR3
TRBV10-3 | AITADTYSPLH
TRBV30 | AWSVEGGKEQY
TRBV5-5 | ASSVGTSAAGYT
TRBV6-5 | ASRLAGVSYNEQF
TRBV10-3 | AISGTSGGTYEQY
TRBV7-2 | ASSLGAGGPSGEQY
TRBV3-1/TRBV3-2 | ASSPQGQDYTDTQY
TRBV4-1 | ASSPAGGPNEQF
TRBV5-4 | ASSLGGENQPQH
TRBV28 | ASRPAGLAGNEQY
TRBV2 | ASSVGRGGNQPQH
TRBV4-2 | ASSQVLALTGELF
TRBV19 | ASSIGLGLAGGETQY
TRBV9 | ASSVGQGGKETQY
TRBV19 | ASSIGLAGFYEQY
TRBV29-1 | SVEESYEQY
TRBV6-5 | ASSYGEKRISPLH
TRBV18 | ASSPFEGRTGELF
TRBV19 | ASSPGTSGRDTQY
TRBV6-5 | AGSGTGGGQPQH
TRBV7-2 | ASSLSSSVIYEQY
TRBV6-2/TRBV6-3 | ASSYSFVPKGGAGYGYT
TRBV5-1 | ASSLIAGDSRSGAF
TRBV2 | ASMKDTNTEAF
TRBV19 | ASSRDSSSTDTQY
TRBV11-3 | ASSYRGGAKEQY
TRBV7-9 | ASSEIGGMNTGELF
TRBV18 | ASSPDRGRSYGYT
TRBV10-3 | AISELQGSTGELF
TRBV7-2 | ASSRQGPDGYT
TRBV18 | ASSPWTGYNEQF
TRBV19 | ASTQWDSVNTEAF